A selection of T cell receptor beta chains follows, all from one sample in a study of lymphopenia after photon versus proton radiotherapy. Data came from immunoSEQ multiplex PCR; TCRdb stores just in-frame clones and leaves some out. Among roughly 36,000 clones listed, about nine tenths were seen once. The sample in question was peripheral blood, obtained from a patient treated with photon-based radiotherapy. Receptors were obtained from a woman between 50 and 59 years old with pancreatic cancer. Both conserved end residues are part of each CDR3. Fields, in order: V gene, CDR3 length, CDR3 protein.

v_call: TRBV6-5; cdr3_length: 15; cdr3_aa: CASSRSGREAGELFF
v_call: TRBV30; cdr3_length: 12; cdr3_aa: CAWRPHSYEQYF
v_call: TRBV28; cdr3_length: 12; cdr3_aa: CASSFSRETQYF
v_call: TRBV15; cdr3_length: 16; cdr3_aa: CATSRDVRASGNEQFF
v_call: TRBV19; cdr3_length: 11; cdr3_aa: CASHMNTEAFF
v_call: TRBV10-1; cdr3_length: 14; cdr3_aa: CASSDPGGSGELFF
v_call: TRBV28; cdr3_length: 14; cdr3_aa: CASRDPDIIYEQYF
v_call: TRBV11-2; cdr3_length: 16; cdr3_aa: CASSPSAAARNQPQHF
v_call: TRBV11-3; cdr3_length: 14; cdr3_aa: CASSLAENTGELFF
v_call: TRBV7-6; cdr3_length: 14; cdr3_aa: CASSLGQEGYEQYF
v_call: TRBV7-2; cdr3_length: 16; cdr3_aa: CASSLIRPTNTGELFF
v_call: TRBV7-3; cdr3_length: 18; cdr3_aa: CASSLTPKTSDSYNEQFF
v_call: TRBV7-2; cdr3_length: 14; cdr3_aa: CASSPGTGGDEQYF
v_call: TRBV7-8; cdr3_length: 12; cdr3_aa: CASSVRDNEQFF
v_call: TRBV5-1; cdr3_length: 12; cdr3_aa: CASFANSYEQYF
v_call: TRBV13; cdr3_length: 15; cdr3_aa: CASSLGPGGSNEQFF
v_call: TRBV28; cdr3_length: 14; cdr3_aa: CASSLPGGNTEAFF
v_call: TRBV19; cdr3_length: 14; cdr3_aa: CASSIGGDRETQYF